This T cell receptor (beta chain) was profiled in a study of cytomegalovirus exposure and HLA in healthy donors. Findings of the study overall: TCR sequences were mostly rare, though some public TCRs occurred in many donors.

A multiplex PCR was run with 60 Vbeta primers and 13 Jbeta primers. The method was immunoSEQ multiplex PCR; TCRdb's version includes in-frame clones alone and lacks a portion of them. The sample records tens of thousands of clones, under 85% being singletons. V shed 5 bases and J shed 5 bases, with 15 bases lying between them. The CDR3 contains 14 residues. Germline V gene lookup returns CDR1 SGHTA and CDR2 FQGNSA. The count of this clone is one. Antigen specificity is unknown. Sequenced sample: PBMCs. The sequence was collected from a male donor in good health and CMV-seronegative. The chain joins TRBV7-2 to TRBJ2-5, with D unresolved. CDR3 nucleotide sequence: TGTGCCAGCAGCGGGCAGATTACTCTGGAGACCCAGTACTTC. This gives the protein CASSGQITLETQYF.